This TCR beta chain emerged from a study of cytomegalovirus exposure and HLA in healthy donors. The J segment lost 4 bases and the V segment lost 0 bases, leaving 7 bases of the junction unmatched. CDR1 LGHNA and CDR2 YNFKEQ come from the germline V gene. This CDR3 region has 17 residues. The study ran its PCR with 60 Vbeta and 13 Jbeta primers. The protocol was immunoSEQ multiplex PCR, while the TCRdb copy is restricted to in-frame clones and leaves out a portion. The data hold about 140,000 clones, with about 74% observed a single time. V and J are TRBV4-2 and TRBJ2-3, with TRBD2 matching over 10 bases. The source is a woman between 50 and 59 years old in good health and CMV-seronegative. The sequenced sample was PBMCs. The CDR3 DNA sequence: TGTGCCAGCAGCCAAGAGACGAGCGGGGGGGCCGCAGATACGCAGTATTTT. It codes for CASSQETSGGAADTQYF.